This T cell receptor (beta chain) comes out of a study of T cell changes during pregnancy in multiple sclerosis. This CDR3 contains 16 residues. V was trimmed by 5 bases and J by 5 bases, leaving 20 bases between them. The germline V gene has CDR1 MNHNS and CDR2 SASEGT. The data were produced by immunoSEQ multiplex PCR, yet TCRdb's version contains in-frame clones alone and is incomplete. The sample includes roughly 56,000 clones, 88% of them seen just once. The receptor was derived from a female donor with multiple sclerosis, enrolled in a pregnancy study. This specimen consisted of peripheral blood, obtained in the first trimester of pregnancy. The gene calls are TRBV6-1 and TRBJ2-3; D is possibly TRBD1 (6 bases). In DNA, the CDR3 is TGTGCCAGCAGTAAAGACAGGTTTTACCCCAGAGATACGCAGTATTTT. Translating gives CASSKDRFYPRDTQYF.